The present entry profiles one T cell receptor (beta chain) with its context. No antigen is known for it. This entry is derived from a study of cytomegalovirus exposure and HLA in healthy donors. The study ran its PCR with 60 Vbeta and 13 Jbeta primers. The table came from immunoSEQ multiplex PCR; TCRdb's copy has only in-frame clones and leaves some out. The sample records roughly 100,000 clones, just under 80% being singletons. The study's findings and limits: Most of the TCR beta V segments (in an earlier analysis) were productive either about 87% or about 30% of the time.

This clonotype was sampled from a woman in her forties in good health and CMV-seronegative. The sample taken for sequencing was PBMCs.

The CDR3 region is CATSKGWTSGRATPTEQYF. CDR3 nucleotide sequence: TGTGCCACCAGCAAGGGATGGACTAGCGGGAGGGCGACCCCTACGGAGCAGTACTTC. The J gene is TRBJ2-7, the V gene TRBV15, with 15 positions matching TRBD2. CDR1 LNHNV and CDR2 YYDKDF come from the germline V gene (reference sequence). V lost 4 bases, J lost 7 bases, and 17 bases stayed unmatched. The CDR3 totals 19 residues.